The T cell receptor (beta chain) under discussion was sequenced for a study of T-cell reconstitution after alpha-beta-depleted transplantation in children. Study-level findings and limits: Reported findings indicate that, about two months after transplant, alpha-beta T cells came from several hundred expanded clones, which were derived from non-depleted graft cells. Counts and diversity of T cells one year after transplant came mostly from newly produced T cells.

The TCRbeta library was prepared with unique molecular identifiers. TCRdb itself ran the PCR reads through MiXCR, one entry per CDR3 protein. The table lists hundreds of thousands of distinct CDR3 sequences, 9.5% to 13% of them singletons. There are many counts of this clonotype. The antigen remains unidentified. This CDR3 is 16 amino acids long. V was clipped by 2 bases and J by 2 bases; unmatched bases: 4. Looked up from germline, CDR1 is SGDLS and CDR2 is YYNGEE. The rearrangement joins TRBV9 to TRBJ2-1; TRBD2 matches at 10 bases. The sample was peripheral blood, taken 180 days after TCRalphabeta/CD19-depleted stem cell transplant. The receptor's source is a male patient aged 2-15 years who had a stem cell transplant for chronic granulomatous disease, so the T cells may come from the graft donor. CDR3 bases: TGTGCCAGCAGCGTCTTAAGCGGGAGGGCCTACAATGAGCAGTTCTTC. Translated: CASSVLSGRAYNEQFF.